This passage covers 30 T cell receptor beta chains from one sample sequenced in a study of blood T cell repertoires in COVID-19. Sequencing used immunoSEQ multiplex PCR; TCRdb keeps in-frame clones, though not all of them. The table lists 90,000 to 130,000 clones, approximately 70% of them singletons. Specimen: peripheral blood. The source is a woman aged 55-70 years with acute or convalescent COVID-19.

J is TRBJ1-6 and V is TRBV11-2; D is undetermined. The CDR3 contains 14 residues. The V end was cut by 0 bases, the J end by 9 bases, with 9 bases between. The germline gives CDR1 SGHAT, CDR2 FQNNGV. The CDR3 here is CASSLDSGFSPLHF. For the CDR3, the DNA is TGTGCCAGCAGCTTAGATTCGGGTTTTTCACCCCTCCACTTT.

V gene TRBV30 combines with J gene TRBJ2-7, with D maybe TRBD1 (6 bases). Looked up from germline, CDR1 is GTSNPN and CDR2 is SVGIG (reference sequence). The germline V and J ends were trimmed by 4 bases and 7 bases, with 17 bases remaining between them. This CDR3 region has 13 residues. CDR3 nucleotide sequence: TGTGCCTGGATGAGGCAGGGGCCGGGAGAGCAGTACTTC. It codes for CAWMRQGPGEQYF.

This clone was recorded a few times. J is TRBJ2-3 and V is TRBV30; 7 bases map to TRBD1. The CDR3 has 15 amino acids. Trimming took 0 bases from V and 3 from J; bases not matched to a gene: 6. The germline V gene encodes CDR1 GTSNPN and CDR2 SVGIG (reference sequence). The CDR3 reads CAWSVGQGVTDTQYF. The CDR3 coding sequence is TGTGCCTGGAGTGTGGGGCAGGGGGTGACAGATACGCAGTATTTT.

The J gene is TRBJ2-2, the V gene TRBV7-2; the D gene is possibly TRBD1 (6 bases). The CDR3 is 15 residues long. Germline CDR1 SGHTA, CDR2 FQGNSA. Trimming stripped 2 bases from V and 5 bases from J, with 12 bases between. The CDR3 DNA is TGTGCCAGCAGCTTACTAGGGGGTCGGACCGGGGAGCTGTTTTTT. Amino acid sequence: CASSLLGGRTGELFF.

This sequence joins TRBV12-3 or TRBV12-4 and TRBJ1-3; 7 bases are a match to TRBD1. This CDR3 region has 13 residues. V trimming: 8 bases; J trimming: 8 bases; junction bases outside the gene matches: 9. CDR3 nucleotide sequence: TGTGCCAGCTTACAGGGGAGCGAACACACCATATATTTT. Its protein is CASLQGSEHTIYF.

The rearrangement uses TRBV7-3 and TRBJ2-5; D perhaps matches TRBD1 (6 bases). The CDR3 is 13 residues long. Trimming cost V 9 bases and J 3 bases, with 14 bases left between them. CDR1 is SGHTA and CDR2 is FQGTGA in the germline V gene. This CDR3 reads CASTGTREETQYF. CDR3 in DNA: TGTGCCAGTACCGGGACAAGGGAAGAGACCCAGTACTTC.

As to this clone: Other nucleotide sequences in the sample specify the same CDR3. The chain is built from TRBV5-6 and TRBJ2-5, with D hard to call. The germline CDR1 and CDR2 sequences are SGHDT and YYEEEE. The CDR3 loop spans 13 amino acids. Trimming took off 1 base at V and 5 bases at J, with 9 bases between the two ends. CDR3 DNA: TGTGCCAGCAGCTTGAGATCCGGGGAGACCCAGTACTTC. This translates into CASSLRSGETQYF.

V gene TRBV2 combines with J gene TRBJ2-1; tentatively, D is TRBD1 (6 bases). V was trimmed by 1 base and J by 7 bases, leaving 11 bases between them. Germline V gives CDR1 SNHLY, CDR2 FYNNEI. The CDR3 runs to 14 residues. CDR3 amino acids: CASSEEIGGNEQFF. DNA of the CDR3: TGTGCCAGCAGTGAAGAAATAGGGGGAAATGAGCAGTTCTTC.

J is TRBJ2-3 and V is TRBV9; a weak D match, TRBD2 (5 bases). CDR1 is SGDLS, CDR2 YYNGEE, per germline. The V and J ends lost 0 bases and 0 bases respectively, with 8 bases between them. The CDR3 runs to 15 residues. The CDR3 spells CASSVGRFSTDTQYF. In nucleotides, the CDR3 is TGTGCCAGCAGCGTAGGGAGGTTTAGCACAGATACGCAGTATTTT. The full variable domain, in which reference TRBV9 and TRBJ2-3 provide the parts outside the CDR3, is DSGVTQTPKHLITATGQRVTLRCSPRSGDLSVYWYQQSLDQGLQFLIQYYNGEERAKGNILERFSAQQFPDLHSELNLSSLELGDSALYFCASSVGRFSTDTQYFGPGTRLTVL.

This rearrangement joins TRBV6-2 or TRBV6-3 to TRBJ1-6; TRBD1 agrees at 10 bases. The V gene end was trimmed by 0 bases and the J gene end by 7 bases; junction bases not matched to a gene: 9. CDR3 length: 18 amino acids. Germline assignment: CDR1 MNHEY and CDR2 SVGEGT. The CDR3 DNA sequence: TGTGCCAGCAGTTACTCTGTTGGACAGGGGGGATCCAATTCACCCCTCCACTTT. This sequence encodes CASSYSVGQGGSNSPLHF.

This clone turned up a few times. The gene calls are TRBV21-1 and TRBJ1-2; the listed D gene, TRBD1, was not tested against the DNA. TRBV21-1 is a pseudogene segment. This CDR3 is 13 amino acids long. Here the CDR3 reads CASSDGGQGGYTF. As DNA, the CDR3 is TGTGCCAGCAGCGATGGGGGACAGGGGGGCTACACCTTC.

This chain joins TRBV7-6 and TRBJ1-2; D is ambiguous. The V and J ends lost 1 base and 2 bases respectively, with 11 bases between them. CDR1 and CDR2 from the germline V gene are SGHVS and FNYEAQ. The CDR3 consists of 15 residues. The CDR3 sequence: CASSLEAGGNYGYTF. The CDR3 coding sequence is TGTGCCAGCAGCTTAGAGGCAGGAGGAAACTATGGCTACACCTTC.

V gene TRBV5-1 combines with J gene TRBJ1-1; TRBD1 is a possible D gene (5 bases). V lost 3 bases, J lost 2 bases, and 11 bases lay in between. CDR3 length: 14 amino acids. The germline V gene has CDR1 SGHRS and CDR2 YFSETQ. The CDR3 protein is CASSYGGRNTEAFF. CDR3 coding DNA: TGCGCCAGCAGCTACGGGGGAAGAAACACTGAAGCTTTCTTT.

The chain links TRBV5-5 to TRBJ1-1; 9 nucleotides line up with TRBD1. Germline V gives CDR1 SGHKS, CDR2 YYEKEE (reference sequence). The trim removed 0 bases at V and 11 bases at J, leaving 5 bases unmatched. This CDR3 is 13 amino acids long. The CDR3 reads CASSLAGTGRAFF. CDR3 sequence (DNA): TGTGCCAGCAGCTTGGCCGGGACAGGGCGGGCTTTCTTT.

This chain connects TRBV9 to TRBJ1-6; possibly TRBD1 for D (6 bases). Germline CDR1 is SGDLS and CDR2 is YYNGEE. This CDR3 spans 17 amino acids. V was pared by 2 bases and J by 6 bases, with 18 bases between. CDR3 coding DNA: TGTGCCAGCAGCGTTGGACGAGGTGGACAGAGTAATTCACCCCTCCACTTT. It yields the protein CASSVGRGGQSNSPLHF.

The rearrangement uses TRBV3-1 (or the pseudogene TRBV3-2) and TRBJ1-2; no definite D call. The CDR3 runs 13 residues. CDR1 and CDR2 (germline): LGHDT, YNNKEL (reference sequence). V was cut by 1 base and J by 4 bases, with 7 bases left in between. CDR3 sequence (DNA): TGTGCCAGCAGCCAAGCCCAGGCCTATGGCTACACCTTC. It specifies CASSQAQAYGYTF.

The chain employs TRBV7-2 and TRBJ2-2, with D tentatively TRBD2 (7 bases). V was shortened by 0 bases and J by 5 bases, with 10 bases between the two germline ends. CDR1 is SGHTA, CDR2 FQGNSA, per germline. The CDR3 contains 15 residues. The CDR3 loop reads CASSLARGGTGELFF. The CDR3 DNA sequence: TGTGCCAGCAGCTTAGCCAGGGGAGGGACCGGGGAGCTGTTTTTT. The full variable domain, its missing parts supplied by reference TRBV7-2 and TRBJ2-2, is GAGVSQSPSNKVTEKGKDVELRCDPISGHTALYWYRQSLGQGLEFLIYFQGNSAPDKSGLPSDRFSAERTGGSVSTLTIQRTQQEDSAVYLCASSLARGGTGELFFGEGSRLTVL.

The J gene is TRBJ2-6, the V gene TRBV19; 7 bases are shared with TRBD2. CDR1 and CDR2 from the germline V gene are LNHDA and SQIVND (reference sequence). With 5 bases clipped from V and 0 bases from J, the junction kept 13 bases outside the gene matches. The CDR3 is 19 residues long. The CDR3 DNA reads TGTGCCAGTAGTCTTTCGATGGGGGGGTATTACTCTGGGGCCAACGTCCTGACTTTC. Translation gives CASSLSMGGYYSGANVLTF.

V gene TRBV7-3 combines with J gene TRBJ2-1; 13 bases agree with TRBD2. V was clipped by 4 bases and J by 6 bases; unmatched bases: 3. The CDR3 loop spans 15 amino acids. Germline CDR1 SGHTA, CDR2 FQGTGA. As DNA, the CDR3 is TGTGCCAGCAGCTCGACTAGCGGGGGGCGCAATGAGCAGTTCTTC. Its translation: CASSSTSGGRNEQFF.

This chain uses TRBV6-5 with TRBJ2-1; tentative D call: TRBD1 (7 bases). Germline assignment: CDR1 MNHEY and CDR2 SVGAGI. Trimming removed 7 bases from V and 6 bases from J, with 19 bases in between. The CDR3 length is 15 residues. The CDR3: CASTSGQDYFNEQFF. DNA for the CDR3: TGTGCCAGCACCTCCGGACAGGACTATTTCAATGAGCAGTTCTTC.

This clone was observed once. Additional DNA sequences in this sample encode the identical CDR3. The chain employs TRBV27 and TRBJ2-7; D is perhaps TRBD1 (7 bases). The germline gives CDR1 MNHEY, CDR2 SMNVEV (reference sequence). The CDR3 length is 16 residues. With 5 bases removed from V and 0 bases from J, the gap between germline ends came to 17 bases. CDR3 nucleotide sequence: TGTGCCAGCAGTCTAGGAGGGGGCCGGCCCTCCTACGAGCAGTACTTC. Amino acid sequence: CASSLGGGRPSYEQYF.

This clone was seen only once. V gene TRBV28 combines with J gene TRBJ1-2; D is unclear. This CDR3 spans 14 amino acids. The V and J ends lost 0 bases and 6 bases respectively, with 11 bases between them. Germline V lookup: CDR1 MDHEN, CDR2 SYDVKM. CDR3 amino acids: CASSLWEGTHGYTF. The CDR3 coding sequence is TGTGCCAGCAGTTTATGGGAGGGAACGCATGGCTACACCTTC.

This chain connects TRBV28 to TRBJ1-1, with D unclear. CDR1 MDHEN and CDR2 SYDVKM come from the germline V gene. The CDR3 loop spans 13 amino acids. The V end lost 7 bases, the J end lost 8 bases, and 17 bases lay between the germline ends. CDR3 region: CASTLLVGTEAFF. CDR3 coding DNA: TGTGCCAGCACCCTCCTCGTGGGCACCGAAGCTTTCTTT. Variable domain in full (rest from reference TRBV28 and TRBJ1-1): DVKVTQSSRYLVKRTGEKVFLECVQDMDHENMFWYRQDPGLGLRLIYFSYDVKMKEKGDIPEGYSVSREKKERFSLILESASTNQTSMYLCASTLLVGTEAFFGQGTRLTVV.

This clone was seen only once. This chain joins TRBV19 and TRBJ2-3, with D maybe TRBD2 (6 bases). The germline gives CDR1 LNHDA, CDR2 SQIVND (reference sequence). This CDR3 contains 16 residues. V lost 7 bases to trimming and J lost 4 bases, with 21 bases between them. This CDR3 reads CASTPGGSTAADTQYF. CDR3 nucleotides: TGTGCCAGTACCCCTGGGGGGTCCACCGCGGCAGATACGCAGTATTTT.

This clone was counted between two and nine times. The V and J genes are TRBV5-1 and TRBJ1-2, with 7 bases matching TRBD1. CDR1 SGHRS and CDR2 YFSETQ come from the germline V gene. V shed 5 bases, J shed 6 bases, and the junction held 7 bases outside the gene matches. This CDR3 comprises 13 residues. CDR3 in DNA: TGCGCCAGCAGAAGGAACACAGGGGATGGCTACACCTTC. As protein: CASRRNTGDGYTF.

The chain links TRBV5-6 to TRBJ2-3; D not certain. CDR1 and CDR2 from the germline V gene are SGHDT and YYEEEE. The CDR3 is 13 residues long. V lost 4 bases to trimming and J lost 2 bases, with 8 bases between them. The CDR3 DNA sequence: TGTGCCAGCAGCCCCCCCTTCACAGATACGCAGTATTTT. Translating it yields CASSPPFTDTQYF.

This rearrangement joins TRBV3-1 (or the pseudogene TRBV3-2) to TRBJ1-5; weak D call: TRBD1 (5 bases). V was shortened by 2 bases and J by 1 base, with 9 bases between the two germline ends. The CDR3 is 15 amino acids. Germline loops: CDR1 LGHDT, CDR2 YNNKEL (reference sequence). The chain's CDR3 is CASSQNPGSNQPQHF. CDR3 bases: TGTGCCAGCAGCCAAAACCCAGGGAGCAATCAGCCCCAGCATTTT.

V and J are TRBV18 and TRBJ1-1, with 7 bases matching TRBD1. Looked up from germline, CDR1 is KGHSH and CDR2 is LQKENI. This CDR3 has 15 amino acids. V shed 3 bases and J 0 bases; nucleotides not matched to a gene: 4. Here the CDR3 reads CASSPRTGVNTEAFF. The CDR3 DNA reads as TGTGCCAGCTCACCCCGGACAGGTGTGAACACTGAAGCTTTCTTT.

The CDR3 DNA reads as TGTGCCAGCACTCTACTGTCGGCCGGGGAGCTGTTTTTT. Its translation is CASTLLSAGELFF. The chain carries TRBV2 and TRBJ2-2; no definite D call. Trimming took 7 bases from V and 6 from J, leaving 12 bases between them. This CDR3 contains 13 residues. The germline V gene has CDR1 SNHLY and CDR2 FYNNEI.

The V and J genes are TRBV2 and TRBJ1-3; D is undetermined. The CDR3 has 14 amino acids. Germline V gives CDR1 SNHLY, CDR2 FYNNEI. V gave up 3 bases and J gave up 0 bases, with 6 bases separating them. In nucleotides, the CDR3 is TGTGCCAGCAGTGACGGGAACTCTGGAAACACCATATATTTT. It is translated as CASSDGNSGNTIYF.